This T cell receptor beta chain was documented in a study of cytomegalovirus exposure and HLA in healthy donors. Turning to the study itself: Of all 400 or so donors who were genotyped, 81% belonged to the Caucasian-associated ancestry cluster. Study-wide points: By a later analysis, the bulk of CMV-associated TCR beta chains appeared HLA-restricted.

With 60 Vbeta and 13 Jbeta primers, the PCR was carried out. Data came from immunoSEQ multiplex PCR; TCRdb stores just in-frame clones and leaves some out. The sample includes over 50,000 clones, 60% to 70% of them seen just once. The V gene lost 3 bases and the J gene lost 3 bases, with 14 bases spanning the gap. Germline CDR1 and CDR2: KGHSH and LQKENI. The CDR3 has 15 residues. Regarding this clone: Its antigen remains unknown.

The gene calls are TRBV18 and TRBJ1-1, with D possibly TRBD1 on 6 matching bases. This clonotype originated in a man aged 35-49 years in good health and CMV-seropositive. Sequenced sample: PBMCs. CDR3 coding DNA: TGTGCCAGCTCACCGGTCCAGGGGTTGGACACTGAAGCTTTCTTT. Translated: CASSPVQGLDTEAFF.